This TCR beta chain came from a study of blood T cells in healthy people across ages. Points from the study as a whole: There were more naive CD4+ cells and higher diversity in long-lived donors than in aged donors.

The length of the CDR3 is 15 residues. Germline CDR1 and CDR2: LGHDT and YNNKEL (reference sequence). V trimming: 3 bases; J trimming: 6 bases; junction bases outside the gene matches: 5. A J-beta primer mix and a sample-barcoded 5' primer were used in a second PCR of about 7 to 12 cycles. TCRdb redid the calling of the 5' RACE reads with MiXCR, one entry per CDR3 protein. Of about 1,400,000 distinct CDR3 sequences in the sample, approximately 63% were seen once. A word on this clonotype: Antigen: not known.

The chain has TRBV3-1 and TRBJ2-1; TRBD2 matches 10 bases. The clonotype comes from a man aged 18 to 30 in good health. The sequenced sample consisted of blood. Here the CDR3 DNA reads TGTGCCAGCAGCCAGCGGCTAGCGGGAGTCAATGAGCAGTTCTTC. Translating gives CASSQRLAGVNEQFF.